This T cell receptor (beta chain) was identified during a study of lymphopenia after photon versus proton radiotherapy (dated by TCRdb to the late 2010s). As for the study more broadly: Photon and proton radiation therapy were compared by the study for their immunological effects in patients with gastrointestinal tumors who developed high-grade lymphopenia. The goal of the study was to describe how the two radiation modalities differ in their effects on the immune system. The cohort included about 18 patients with gastrointestinal tumors who developed lymphopenia after receiving either photon or proton therapy.

This clone was counted between two and nine times. No cognate antigen has been identified for it. The sample holds no much larger clone one base away, and base qualities are not on file. Library prep was done by the immunoSEQ multiplex PCR assay. Alongside multiparametric flow cytometry, deep sequencing of rearranged TCR beta loci was used to profile the T cell repertoires. In its TCRdb copy, this immuneACCESS table keeps in-frame sequences only and misses some clones. Where compared with another copy, unresolved V genes explain less than half of these, and the others have no known cause. The sample profile shows around 50,000 clones; roughly 84% of them were found once. Roughly 2% of the sample is held by the ten biggest clonotypes. From V the trimming removes 4 bases and from J it removes 5 bases, while the gene matches leave 6 bases of the junction unaccounted for. The CDR3 goes from the cysteine to the phenylalanine over 16 residues. The entry retains the CDR3 DNA only, 48 bases that are in frame from base 1. Per the germline V gene, LGHNA is the CDR1 and YSLEER is the CDR2.

The investigation overall reported the following: Relative stability during treatment was observed in proton-treated patients, whereas loss of naive T cells and TCR diversity and gain of effector/memory populations were observed in photon-treated patients. After the lymphocyte count nadir, oligoclonal expansion, especially of CD8+ Temra cells, was observed in photon-treated repertoires, and the drop in diversity was driven by this expansion. The authors looked at the survival association only in patients who died, and they framed better survival with proton therapy as a possibility rather than a demonstrated result. Across the cohort, a larger post-nadir drop in TCR diversity was inversely correlated with overall survival time among patients who died.

This chain joins TRBV4-3 to TRBJ2-3; TRBD2 fits 13 bases in the junction. This sequence was found in a man between 60 and 70 years old with pancreatic cancer. The source material was peripheral blood, sampled from a patient treated with proton-based radiotherapy. The nucleotide sequence is TGCGCCAGCAGCCTTGGGACTAGCGGGGCCCTAGATACGCAGTATTTT. Translation gives CASSLGTSGALDTQYF.